This TCR beta chain derives from a study of T cells in Graves' hyperthyroidism and ophthalmopathy. The germline CDR1 and CDR2 sequences are KGHDR and SFDVKD. This CDR3 has 15 residues. The trim removed 6 bases at V and 6 bases at J, leaving 5 bases unmatched. This clonotype was detected ten times or more. RNA transcripts gave rise to amplified TCR beta CDR3 regions. RT-PCR in the first round (using the HTBI primer set) targeted the TCR CDR3. TCRdb reanalysed the multiplex PCR reads using MiXCR and keeps one entry per CDR3 protein. Here the sample spans approximately 410,000 distinct CDR3 sequences, about 14% being singletons.

This chain connects TRBV24-1 to TRBJ2-4, with 12 bases matching TRBD1. Sequences were obtained from blood. This clonotype was sampled from a man aged 18 to 30 with Graves' ophthalmopathy. Written as DNA, the CDR3 is TGTGCCACCAGTCTAGCGGGACAGGGGGCAAACATTCAGTACTTC. Amino acid sequence: CATSLAGQGANIQYF.